A single sample gave rise to the 22 T cell receptor beta chains below, sequenced in a study of T cell repertoires in cytomegalovirus infection. Via MiXCR, TCRdb re-called the reads, giving one row per CDR3 protein. This sample has about 770,000 distinct CDR3 sequences, with roughly 28% found just once. These receptors' targets are unknown. The sample here was cultured CD8+ T cells from PBMCs, taken from culture after CMV antigen stimulation. All receptors derive from a human donor in good health (CMV status not recorded). Some clones in this sample may be carry-over from other donors' samples.

The chain carries TRBV5-6 and TRBJ2-5; D may be TRBD1 or TRBD2 (5 bases each). There are 16 residues in the CDR3. Germline CDR1 and CDR2: SGHDT and YYEEEE. The germline V and J ends were trimmed by 4 bases and 2 bases, with 18 bases remaining between them. CDR3 amino acids: CASSPLEGQEQETQYF. The CDR3, as DNA: TGTGCCAGCAGCCCCCTAGAGGGGCAGGAACAAGAGACCCAGTACTTC.

This clonotype was picked up a small number of times. The rearrangement links TRBV6-1 to TRBJ2-7; D unresolved. Between the trimmed V and J ends, which lost 6 bases and 4 bases, there was a span of 7 bases. The CDR3 runs 11 residues. Looked up from germline, CDR1 is MNHNS and CDR2 is SASEGT. The CDR3 DNA reads as TGTGCCAGCAGGAGGCCATACGAGCAGTACTTC. Translated: CASRRPYEQYF.

The chain employs TRBV28 and TRBJ2-1; D is possibly TRBD1 (6 bases). Trimming pared 3 bases from V and 0 bases from J, leaving 24 bases between. Per germline, CDR1 MDHEN and CDR2 SYDVKM. This CDR3 spans 20 amino acids. The CDR3, as DNA: TGTGCCAGCAGTTTGTCCCCTACCCCGTACAGGGAATACTCCTACAATGAGCAGTTCTTC. It is translated as CASSLSPTPYREYSYNEQFF.

This clonotype has a handful of counts. The genes are TRBV15 and TRBJ1-6; D remains unclear. V lost 0 bases, J lost 8 bases, and 11 bases lay in between. CDR1 and CDR2 from the germline V gene are LNHNV and YYDKDF (reference sequence). The CDR3 has 15 amino acids. CDR3 sequence reads: CATSRDRGWDSPLHF. The CDR3 region has the DNA TGTGCCACCAGCAGAGATAGAGGATGGGATTCACCCCTCCACTTT. Drawing the rest from reference TRBV15 and TRBJ1-6, the complete variable domain is DAMVIQNPRYQVTQFGKPVTLSCSQTLNHNVMYWYQQKSSQAPKLLFHYYDKDFNNEADTPDNFQSRRPNTSFCFLDIRSPGLGDTAMYLCATSRDRGWDSPLHFGNGTRLTVT.

This clonotype occurred a few times. The genes are TRBV18 and TRBJ1-6; D may be TRBD1 (5 bases). This CDR3 region has 16 residues. The germline V gene encodes CDR1 KGHSH and CDR2 LQKENI. Deletions cut 4 bases from V and 9 bases from J, with 19 bases between. CDR3 sequence: CASSRRGLGEFSPLHF. As DNA, the CDR3 is TGTGCCAGCTCACGAAGGGGACTTGGAGAGTTTTCACCCCTCCACTTT.

In its sample, this clonotype was seen once. J is TRBJ2-2 and V is TRBV27; the match to TRBD1 covers 8 bases. The length of the CDR3 is 15 residues. The V and J ends lost 5 bases and 7 bases, in that order; junction bases with no gene match: 9. Germline-derived CDR1 and CDR2 are MNHEY and SMNVEV (reference sequence). This chain's CDR3 is CASSIGQGGIGELFF. CDR3 DNA: TGTGCCAGCAGTATCGGACAGGGTGGGATCGGGGAGCTGTTTTTT.

In this sample, this clonotype is medium-sized. The chain has TRBV7-6 and TRBJ2-7; a possible D gene is TRBD2 (6 bases). The CDR3 runs 14 residues. CDR1 is SGHVS, CDR2 FNYEAQ, per germline. The V gene lost 5 bases and the J gene lost 1 base, with 12 bases spanning the gap. CDR3 residues: CASSTGTPSYEQYF. CDR3 nucleotides: TGTGCCAGCAGCACCGGGACTCCATCCTACGAGCAGTACTTC.

The rearrangement joins TRBV15 to TRBJ1-1; D is perhaps TRBD1 (5 bases). Germline V lookup: CDR1 LNHNV, CDR2 YYDKDF (reference sequence). V was trimmed by 8 bases and J by 6 bases, leaving 7 bases between them. The length of the CDR3 is 10 residues. The CDR3, as DNA: TGTGCCACCGGGACCGCTGAAGCTTTCTTT. Protein: CATGTAEAFF.

The chain employs TRBV12-3 or TRBV12-4 and TRBJ2-3; TRBD2 aligns across 9 bases. This CDR3 region has 17 residues. V gave up 3 bases and J gave up 2 bases; unmatched junction bases: 9. The CDR3 coding sequence is TGTGCCAGCAGTTTCTTTGTCAGCGGGGGGTCCACAGATACGCAGTATTTT. It specifies CASSFFVSGGSTDTQYF.

This clonotype was observed a handful of times. The J gene is TRBJ1-5, the V gene TRBV7-8; tentatively, D is TRBD1 (6 bases). The V and J ends lost 1 base and 10 bases respectively, with 14 bases between them. The CDR3 has 14 amino acids. The germline CDR1 and CDR2 sequences are SGHVS and FQNEAQ. This CDR3 is CASSLGRGATPQHF. CDR3 DNA: TGTGCCAGCAGCTTAGGACGGGGGGCGACACCCCAGCATTTT.

The chain couples TRBV29-1 to TRBJ1-2; no clear D. Germline V gene sequence: CDR1 SQVTM, CDR2 ANQGSEA. Trimming took 6 bases from V and 4 from J, leaving 18 bases between them. The CDR3 contains 14 residues. The DNA of the CDR3 is TGCAGCGTCCCCACCCCCGGGAAGGGCTATGGCTACACCTTC. Its protein product is CSVPTPGKGYGYTF.

This clonotype has a handful of counts. The chain combines TRBV14 with TRBJ2-7; no definite D call. There are 15 residues in the CDR3. Germline V CDR1 and CDR2: SGHDN, FVKESK. V lost 2 bases, J lost 3 bases, and 14 bases lay in between. CDR3 residues: CASSQNEVMVYEQYF. In DNA form, the CDR3 reads TGTGCCAGCAGCCAAAACGAGGTAATGGTCTACGAGCAGTACTTC.

In its sample, this clonotype was seen a few times. The chain has TRBV7-9 and TRBJ2-1, with no clear D. The germline CDR1 and CDR2 sequences are SEHNR and FQNEAQ (reference sequence). Trimming took 1 base from V and 10 from J, leaving 5 bases between them. The CDR3 extends over 11 amino acids. CDR3 nucleotide sequence: TGTGCCAGCAGCTTAGTGGTGGAGCAGTTCTTC. Protein: CASSLVVEQFF.

This clonotype was found many times. The rearrangement uses TRBV7-2 and TRBJ2-2; D is perhaps TRBD2 (5 bases). The CDR3 spans 15 residues. V shed 2 bases and J shed 5 bases, with 12 bases lying between them. CDR1 SGHTA and CDR2 FQGNSA come from the germline V gene. For the CDR3, the DNA is TGTGCCAGCAGCTTAACGGGGTTGGGAACCGGGGAGCTGTTTTTT. Amino acid sequence: CASSLTGLGTGELFF.

The V call is TRBV6-5, the J call TRBJ2-2, with 10 bases fitting TRBD1. This CDR3 comprises 14 residues. Germline values: CDR1 MNHEY, CDR2 SVGAGI. The J segment lost 7 bases and the V segment lost 4 bases, leaving 3 bases of the junction unmatched. CDR3 coding DNA: TGTGCCAGCAGTTCGGGACAGGGGATCGGGGAGCTGTTTTTT. Translation gives CASSSGQGIGELFF.

The rearrangement joins TRBV27 to TRBJ2-3; 8 bases line up with TRBD1. With V trimmed by 2 bases and J by 3 bases, 7 bases remained unmatched. CDR3 length equals 16 residues. The germline gives CDR1 MNHEY, CDR2 SMNVEV (reference sequence). The CDR3 bases are TGTGCCAGCAGTTTAGCATCTCAGGGGGCAACAGATACGCAGTATTTT. Translated, it gives CASSLASQGATDTQYF.

Here the CDR3 DNA reads TGTGCCAGCAGTGCCCTCAGGGCGGGGGGGCCCGGGGAGCTGTTTTTT. Amino acid sequence: CASSALRAGGPGELFF. J is TRBJ2-2 and V is TRBV27, with 9 bases fitting TRBD2. Trimming removed 5 bases from V and 6 bases from J; junction bases left unmatched: 10. Germline V lookup: CDR1 MNHEY, CDR2 SMNVEV (reference sequence). The CDR3 consists of 16 residues.

The chain employs TRBV27 and TRBJ2-3; D perhaps matches TRBD1 (5 bases). CDR1 is MNHEY and CDR2 is SMNVEV in the germline V gene (reference sequence). Trimming removed 3 bases at V and 0 bases at J, with 10 bases between. The length of the CDR3 is 15 residues. The CDR3 nucleotides are TGTGCCAGCAGTTTTCAGACAGCTAGCACAGATACGCAGTATTTT. Residues: CASSFQTASTDTQYF.

This chain connects TRBV11-2 to TRBJ2-7; D not resolved. Germline values: CDR1 SGHAT, CDR2 FQNNGV. The CDR3 contains 14 residues. The germline V and J ends were trimmed by 0 bases and 4 bases, with 10 bases remaining between them. The CDR3 protein is CASSLDRWDYEQYF. The CDR3 region has the DNA TGTGCCAGCAGCTTAGATCGATGGGATTACGAGCAGTACTTC.

The chain joins TRBV12-3 or TRBV12-4 to TRBJ1-1, with D unresolved. The CDR3 totals 13 residues. Trimming pared 4 bases from V and 4 bases from J, leaving 10 bases between. CDR3 in DNA: TGTGCCAGCAGTTCCGCGGATAGCACTGAAGCTTTCTTT. It encodes CASSSADSTEAFF.

This rearrangement joins TRBV27 to TRBJ2-5; D perhaps matches TRBD1 (6 bases). The CDR3 spans 16 residues. CDR1 is MNHEY, CDR2 SMNVEV, per germline (reference sequence). Trimming pared 0 bases from V and 5 bases from J, leaving 16 bases between. The DNA for the CDR3 is TGTGCCAGCAGTTTATCGATAGTGGGGGCGGCGGAGACCCAGTACTTC. Its translation is CASSLSIVGAAETQYF.

V usage is TRBV12-3 or TRBV12-4 and J usage is TRBJ2-7, with D possibly matching TRBD2 (5 bases). The CDR3 consists of 16 residues. Between the trimmed V and J ends, which lost 5 bases and 2 bases, there was a span of 19 bases. CDR3 sequence (DNA): TGTGCCAGCAGTCCCCGGGAAGGGATCAGGACCTACGAGCAGTACGTC. The encoded protein is CASSPREGIRTYEQYV.